What follows is one T cell receptor beta chain and its context. It has no known antigen specificity. The record has no base qualities; no much larger clone is one base away. The protocol used for the library was the immunoSEQ multiplex PCR assay. Each sample had roughly 90,000 TCR templates assayed by the deep sequencing platform. Genomic DNA extracted from sorted T cells was used for TCRbeta CDR3 sequencing. The authors' analysis ran thus. Clonal analysis of TCRbeta CDR3 data was done in the R programming language. Alloreactive CD4+ and CD8+ clones were defined by comparing unstimulated samples with post-reaction CFSE-low samples. Regulatory or non-regulatory origin was assigned to alloreactive CD4+ clones by matching of sequences to sorted unstimulated Treg and non-Treg repertoires. TCRdb's version of the immuneACCESS table is confined to in-frame rearrangements and falls short of the full clone set. An unresolved V gene accounts for under half of the shortfall where checked; the remainder is of unknown origin. D and trimming come from the DNA, and the V and J calls and clone size come from that table. The sample has 9,000 to 15,000 clones on record, about 44% of them singletons. Jointly, the top ten make up less than 50% of the sample.

This entry is derived from a study of siplizumab effects on memory and regulatory T cells (dated 2019 in TCRdb). Looking at the study overall: Paired mixed lymphocyte reactions were run with siplizumab at 0.85 to 1 ug/mL and without drug, across several responder-stimulator pairs. The effect of the anti-CD2 antibody siplizumab on alloreactive T-cell subsets was examined in allogeneic mixed lymphocyte reactions constructed from human PBMCs.

For 5 to 7 days, cells in the mixed lymphocyte reaction were kept in coculture at 37 degrees C. Responder PBMCs were labelled with CFSE and stimulator PBMCs with Violet Dye, then combined at a 1:1 ratio. Sorted unstimulated T cells and proliferating T cells recovered from mixed lymphocyte reactions were subjected to TCRbeta CDR3 sequencing. Fresh whole blood from around 11 HLA-typed healthy donors was used to isolate PBMCs. After the mixed lymphocyte reaction, proliferating CFSE-low responder T cells were FACS-sorted for TCR sequencing. Here is what the overall study found, with its caveats: The suppressive function of proliferating Tregs from siplizumab cultures was not functionally confirmed. A naive or memory phenotype could not be assigned to roughly 80-95% of proliferating CD4+ or CD8+ clones. Among mappable alloreactive CD4+ clones, an average Treg-derived fraction of about 69% was observed with siplizumab, compared with approximately 26% in control reactions. Because sequences below about 10^-5 frequency were poorly captured, only a minor fraction of alloreactive clones could be mapped to unstimulated subsets. Siplizumab significantly lowered the cumulative frequency of alloreactive sequences that could be traced to unstimulated CD4+ memory T cells. Greater diversity appeared to be present in unstimulated naive T cells than in memory T cells, and a substantial contribution to the alloresponse seemed to be made by naive cells.

Reading from cysteine to phenylalanine, the CDR3 counts 13 amino acids. Only CDR3 DNA is held: 39 bases, read in frame from base 1. V is reduced by 6 bases and J by 0 bases, leaving a spacing of 8 bases between them. CDR1 LNHDA and CDR2 SQIVND are derived from the germline V gene (reference sequence). This receptor chain uses TRBV19 and TRBJ1-2; there is no confident call for the D gene. Material for sequencing was CFSE-low (dividing) CD8+ T cells sorted from an allogeneic mixed lymphocyte reaction. The sequence came from a human donor in good health; the cells came from an allogeneic mixed lymphocyte reaction. Some clones in this sample may be carry-over from other donors' samples. The CDR3 has the sequence CASSERPNYGYTF. Read as DNA, the sequence is TGTGCCAGTAGCGAGCGGCCTAACTATGGCTACACCTTC.